This TCR beta chain is drawn from a study of tumor-infiltrating lymphocytes in primary liver carcinoma. The source material, 20-30 mg of unsorted bulk tissue, was used to co-extract RNA and DNA. The germline CDR1 and CDR2 sequences are MGHRA and YSYEKL. The CDR3 extends over 16 amino acids. The ends lost 4 bases at V and 11 bases at J; junction bases unmatched: 15. With regard to this clonotype: The antigen is unknown.

Synthesis of TCR beta cDNA was carried out from around 500 ng total RNA with a constant-region primer. Amplification in three nested multiplex PCR rounds with slightly modified ARM-PCR gave rise to TCR beta libraries. TRBV1-TRBV30 forward primers paired with a C-beta reverse primer were used in the first two PCR rounds, which ran about 11 cycles each. TCRdb redid the calling of the multiplex PCR reads with MiXCR, one entry per CDR3 protein. Of about 43,000 distinct CDR3 sequences listed, roughly 73% are singletons. The study's findings and limits: Top clones occupying all five tumor regions numbered only about 7-25%. Pairs comparing tumor with adjacent tissue or blood overlapped less than pairs drawn from tumor regions.

This receptor was identified in a middle-aged man with primary liver carcinoma and hepatitis B virus infection. The chain carries TRBV4-1 and TRBJ2-1; 9 bases agree with TRBD2. The sample was liver tumor tissue from sampling region 2. The subset was: tumor region T2, inferior pole. CDR3 residues: CASSLESASGVNKQFF. In DNA, the CDR3 is TGCGCCAGCAGCCTAGAATCGGCTAGCGGGGTAAACAAGCAGTTCTTC.